The clone carrying this T cell receptor beta chain was observed a few times. Its antigen is as yet unknown. Germline V gene data show CDR1 as SGDLS and CDR2 as YYNGEE. The length of the CDR3 is 16 residues. J was trimmed by 0 bases and V by 4 bases; bases with no gene match: 5. This sample is drawn from a study of CD8 T cells in ankylosing spondylitis. The study, taken as a whole, reports: Certain motif variants had earlier appeared in reactive arthritis synovial fluid and blood. The clones that were linked to disease were reported to be significantly enriched in matched synovial fluid samples from ankylosing spondylitis patients. A motif in TCR beta, a set of fewer than ten highly homologous variants, appeared characteristic of ankylosing spondylitis blood.

Libraries for TCR beta were made by quantitative 5'-RACE with molecular barcodes. TCRdb re-called the 5' RACE reads through MiXCR, storing one row per CDR3 protein. The sample has about 250,000 distinct CDR3 sequences; more than 25% are singletons. This TCR derives from a male donor with ankylosing spondylitis or in good health (not recorded which). Sequencing used blood, either unsorted or a sorted T cell fraction (not recorded which). The chain combines TRBV9 with TRBJ2-1; 9 bases are a match to TRBD2. CDR3 sequence: CASSFLAGSSYNEQFF. The CDR3 DNA reads TGTGCCAGCAGCTTCCTAGCGGGGAGCTCCTACAATGAGCAGTTCTTC.